This T cell receptor beta chain derives from a study of cytomegalovirus exposure and HLA in healthy donors. General observations from the study: Cytomegalovirus-associated status was assigned to roughly 160 TCR beta chains. In the 120 validation repertoires, a later analysis found that first-cohort TCR clusters tended to co-occur. There were some public TCRs occurring in many donors, but most TCR sequences were rare.

Germline loops: CDR1 SGHDT, CDR2 YYEEEE. Trimming took 5 bases from V and 3 from J, leaving 12 bases between them. The CDR3 has 13 amino acids. Profiled with immunoSEQ multiplex PCR; TCRdb holds only in-frame clones, not every one. This table holds some 90,000 clones, around 96% found once. This clone was seen only once. Antigen specificity is unknown. Separate from the roughly 720-subject first cohort was the approximately 120-subject validation cohort, to which the donors belonged. This TCR was recovered from a man younger than 30 in good health and CMV-seronegative. The sample consisted of PBMCs. This rearrangement joins TRBV5-6 to TRBJ2-7; perhaps TRBD2 as D (5 bases). CDR3 sequence: CASRRTGVYEQYF. CDR3 DNA: TGTGCCAGCAGGAGAACCGGGGTCTACGAGCAGTACTTC.